The 26 T cell receptor beta chains presented below share a single source sample, sequenced in a study of Ad26.COV2.S vaccination and SARS-CoV-2 variants. The table came from immunoSEQ multiplex PCR; TCRdb's copy has only in-frame clones and leaves some out. The sample carries roughly 410,000 clones, about four fifths recorded once. Specified treatment: some 20 received Ad26.COV2.S at low or high dose, single or two shots; about 5 received placebo; per-sample allocation not given. Material that was analyzed had been drawn on day 63 after the first vaccine or placebo injection. The source material was peripheral blood, sampled in a trial of Ad26.COV2.S vaccine versus placebo. The receptors come from a person aged 18-65 years who received the Ad26.COV2.S COVID-19 vaccine or a placebo.

This chain connects TRBV5-1 to TRBJ1-4; the match to TRBD1 covers 9 bases. Germline trimming cut 2 bases from V and 8 bases from J; bases unmatched to any gene: 4. Germline CDR1 and CDR2: SGHRS and YFSETQ. The length of the CDR3 is 14 residues. The CDR3 coding sequence is TGCGCCAGCAGCTTACAGGGGGCGGGGGAAAAACTGTTTTTT. Residues: CASSLQGAGEKLFF.

The chain links TRBV4-1 to TRBJ1-3; D not resolved. Germline CDR1 MGHRA, CDR2 YSYEKL. V dropped 1 base and J dropped 0 bases, with 7 bases sitting between them. This CDR3 contains 15 residues. The CDR3 here is CASSQVTYSGNTIYF. The CDR3 coding sequence is TGCGCCAGCAGCCAAGTTACATACTCTGGAAACACCATATATTTT.

This chain connects TRBV27 to TRBJ2-5, with D perhaps TRBD2 (6 bases). The CDR3 runs to 13 residues. The V and J ends lost 6 bases and 4 bases respectively, with 12 bases between them. Germline CDR1 MNHEY, CDR2 SMNVEV (reference sequence). CDR3 DNA sequence: TGTGCCAGCAGGTCGGGGGTAATAGAGACCCAGTACTTC. This translates into CASRSGVIETQYF.

V usage is TRBV7-3 and J usage is TRBJ2-1, with D perhaps matching TRBD1 (5 bases). Germline V CDR1 and CDR2: SGHTA, FQGTGA. This CDR3 is 15 amino acids long. Trimming pared 8 bases from V and 1 base from J, leaving 15 bases between. CDR3 sequence: CASGMGPSSYNEQFF. The DNA for the CDR3 is TGTGCCAGCGGGATGGGGCCGAGTTCCTACAATGAGCAGTTCTTC.

About this clone itself: Other DNA sequences in this sample translate to the same CDR3. This rearrangement joins TRBV2 to TRBJ2-6; D not certain. The V and J ends lost 7 bases and 1 base respectively, with 2 bases between them. The CDR3 spans 12 residues. Looked up from germline, CDR1 is SNHLY and CDR2 is FYNNEI. The CDR3 sequence is CASTSGANVLTF. CDR3 DNA sequence: TGTGCCAGCACATCTGGGGCCAACGTCCTGACTTTC.

This sequence joins TRBV19 and TRBJ1-2; TRBD1 matches 7 bases. This CDR3 region has 16 residues. Germline V gene lookup returns CDR1 LNHDA and CDR2 SQIVND (reference sequence). Losses at the gene ends were 6 bases for V and 5 bases for J; bases not matched to a gene: 15. Written as DNA, the CDR3 is TGTGCCAGTAGGAGCCGGCAGGGGGGGATTTGGTATGGCTACACCTTC. Amino acid sequence: CASRSRQGGIWYGYTF.

The V call is TRBV13, the J call TRBJ2-4; 7 positions agree with TRBD1. Trimming removed 5 bases from V and 8 bases from J; junction bases left unmatched: 15. The CDR3 contains 16 residues. The germline V gene has CDR1 PRHDT and CDR2 FYEKMQ (reference sequence). DNA for the CDR3: TGTGCCAGCAGCCCAATGACAGGGTCTCGGTTTGACATTCAGTACTTC. Translated: CASSPMTGSRFDIQYF.

V and J are TRBV9 and TRBJ2-1; 11 bases map to TRBD2. The CDR3 has 16 amino acids. The junction had 0 bases not matched to a gene; V was cut back by 1 base and J by 0 bases. The germline V gene has CDR1 SGDLS and CDR2 YYNGEE. CDR3 sequence: CASSVTSGSSYNEQFF. In DNA, the CDR3 is TGTGCCAGCAGCGTAACTAGCGGGAGCTCCTACAATGAGCAGTTCTTC.

This clone was recorded only once. This chain joins TRBV10-3 and TRBJ2-7; D is possibly TRBD2 (6 bases). The CDR3 spans 13 residues. With 9 bases removed from V and 2 bases from J, the gap between germline ends came to 14 bases. Per the germline V gene, CDR1 is ENHRY and CDR2 is SYGVKD. CDR3: CAMGTSPTYEQYF. The CDR3 region has the DNA TGTGCCATGGGGACTTCTCCGACCTACGAGCAGTACTTC.

This clone appeared a few times. This sequence joins TRBV4-1 and TRBJ1-5, with 9 bases identical to TRBD1. The ends lost 5 bases at V and 2 bases at J; junction bases unmatched: 10. This CDR3 contains 17 residues. Per germline, CDR1 MGHRA and CDR2 YSYEKL. The CDR3 DNA reads as TGCGCCAGCAGCGCTGACAGGGGGTATTTGGGCAATCAGCCCCAGCATTTT. It yields the protein CASSADRGYLGNQPQHF.

V is TRBV15 and J is TRBJ1-5; D is uncertain. CDR1 is LNHNV, CDR2 YYDKDF, per germline (reference sequence). V was cut by 0 bases and J by 0 bases, with 9 bases left in between. The CDR3 sequence is 16 residues long. The chain's CDR3 is CATSRDDLYSNQPQHF. In nucleotides, the CDR3 is TGTGCCACCAGCAGAGACGACCTCTATAGCAATCAGCCCCAGCATTTT.

The rearrangement joins TRBV5-1 to TRBJ2-1; D is undetermined. V lost 0 bases to trimming and J lost 9 bases, with 4 bases between them. The V gene's germline CDR1 is SGHRS and CDR2 YFSETQ. This CDR3 is built from 11 residues. CDR3 residues: CASSLVGEQFF. DNA of the CDR3: TGCGCCAGCAGCTTGGTTGGTGAGCAGTTCTTC.

This clone has only a few counts. The chain uses TRBV7-2 and TRBJ2-7, with a possible D match to TRBD1 (6 bases). Germline values: CDR1 SGHTA, CDR2 FQGNSA. The CDR3 totals 12 residues. V was trimmed by 5 bases and J by 5 bases, leaving 10 bases between them. CDR3 loop: CASSGNRDEQYF. CDR3 sequence (DNA): TGTGCCAGCAGCGGAAACAGGGACGAGCAGTACTTC.

The V call is TRBV7-2, the J call TRBJ2-2; D remains ambiguous. Trimming removed 5 bases from V and 3 bases from J, with 4 bases in between. The CDR3 loop spans 12 amino acids. CDR1 and CDR2 (germline): SGHTA, FQGNSA. Written as DNA, the CDR3 is TGTGCCAGCAGCACATACACCGGGGAGCTGTTTTTT. This translates into CASSTYTGELFF. The entire variable domain, with the rest obtained from reference TRBV7-2 and TRBJ2-2, is as follows: GAGVSQSPSNKVTEKGKDVELRCDPISGHTALYWYRQSLGQGLEFLIYFQGNSAPDKSGLPSDRFSAERTGGSVSTLTIQRTQQEDSAVYLCASSTYTGELFFGEGSRLTVL.

The chain combines TRBV10-1 with TRBJ2-1; no reliable D call. V was trimmed by 6 bases and J by 4 bases, leaving 4 bases between them. The CDR3 totals 11 residues. Germline V gene data show CDR1 as WNHNN and CDR2 as SYGVQD (reference sequence). CDR3 nucleotides: TGCGCCAGCAGACCATACAATGAGCAGTTCTTC. It encodes CASRPYNEQFF.

This chain links TRBV5-1 with TRBJ2-7; D may be TRBD1 (6 bases). Trimming took off 3 bases at V and 0 bases at J, with 13 bases between the two ends. The CDR3 is 15 residues long. Germline-derived CDR1 and CDR2 are SGHRS and YFSETQ. CDR3 nucleotide sequence: TGCGCCAGCAGCTCACGACAGGCGTCCTCCTACGAGCAGTACTTC. Translation gives CASSSRQASSYEQYF.

This clone showed up just a few times. One junction end disagrees with the germline gene, perhaps due to a read error. V is TRBV2 and J is TRBJ2-3, with 8 bases matching TRBD1. Germline CDR1 is SNHLY and CDR2 is FYNNEI. CDR3 length equals 13 residues. The CDR3 nucleotides are TGTGCCAGCAGATTAACGCCAGGGGGCCGATTCCATTTT. Its translation is CASRLTPGGRFHF.

This clone was observed a single time. J is TRBJ1-4 and V is TRBV3-1 (or the pseudogene TRBV3-2); D not resolved. Between the trimmed V and J ends, which lost 4 bases and 6 bases, there was a span of 12 bases. Per germline, CDR1 LGHDT and CDR2 YNNKEL (reference sequence). The CDR3 covers 14 residues. The DNA for the CDR3 is TGTGCCAGCAGCCGGGTTCGAATGGATGAAAAACTGTTTTTT. Residues: CASSRVRMDEKLFF.

The chain is built from TRBV11-2 and TRBJ1-1, with no clear D. The V end lost 5 bases, the J end lost 3 bases, and 13 bases lay between the germline ends. The CDR3 has 14 amino acids. Germline CDR1 reads SGHAT; CDR2 reads FQNNGV. The CDR3 protein is CASSGSQVYTEAFF. Written as DNA, the CDR3 is TGTGCCAGCAGCGGCAGTCAGGTTTACACTGAAGCTTTCTTT. Full variable domain (missing parts from reference TRBV11-2 and TRBJ1-1): EAGVAQSPRYKIIEKRQSVAFWCNPISGHATLYWYQQILGQGPKLLIQFQNNGVVDDSQLPKDRFSAERLKGVDSTLKIQPAKLEDSAVYLCASSGSQVYTEAFFGQGTRLTVV.

DNA of the CDR3: TGTGCCAGCGGCGCTGAGGTTGGAACTGAAGCTTTCTTT. Translating it yields CASGAEVGTEAFF. This chain connects TRBV2 to TRBJ1-1, with D hard to call. V was shortened by 8 bases and J by 5 bases, with 15 bases between the two germline ends. The CDR3 has 13 residues. Looked up from germline, CDR1 is SNHLY and CDR2 is FYNNEI.

The chain links TRBV4-1 to TRBJ2-2, with D perhaps matching TRBD1 or TRBD2 (5 bases each). The CDR3 consists of 14 residues. Deletions cut 0 bases from V and 5 bases from J, with 7 bases between. Per the germline V gene, CDR1 is MGHRA and CDR2 is YSYEKL. The CDR3 loop reads CASSQERGTGELFF. In DNA, the CDR3 is TGCGCCAGCAGCCAAGAGAGGGGTACCGGGGAGCTGTTTTTT.

The chain joins TRBV29-1 to TRBJ1-2, with D unresolved. Germline CDR1 is SQVTM and CDR2 is ANQGSEA. Trimming cost V 6 bases and J 6 bases, with 8 bases left between them. The CDR3 has 10 residues. The CDR3 spells CSVAEDGYTF. The CDR3 DNA sequence: TGCAGCGTGGCCGAGGATGGCTACACCTTC. Using reference TRBV29-1 and TRBJ1-2 for the parts outside the CDR3, the full variable domain is SAVISQKPSRDICQRGTSLTIQCQVDSQVTMMFWYRQQPGQSLTLIATANQGSEATYESGFVIDKFPISRPNLTFSTLTVSNMSPEDSSIYLCSVAEDGYTFGSGTRLTVV.

The chain carries TRBV7-9 and TRBJ1-3; 7 nucleotides line up with TRBD1. The V and J ends lost 6 bases and 4 bases, in that order; junction bases with no gene match: 9. The CDR3 extends over 15 amino acids. Per germline, CDR1 SEHNR and CDR2 FQNEAQ (reference sequence). The CDR3 bases are TGTGCCAGCAGACGCGACAGGGCTGAAGGAAACACCATATATTTT. Its translation is CASRRDRAEGNTIYF.

This clone was detected only once. CDR3 coding DNA: TGTGCCAGCAGCATAAGGAGGAGAGAGACCCAGTACTTC. This sequence encodes CASSIRRRETQYF. The rearrangement uses TRBV7-2 and TRBJ2-5; TRBD2 is a possible D gene (5 bases). V shed 5 bases and J shed 4 bases, with 11 bases lying between them. The CDR3 sequence is 13 residues long. Per the germline V gene, CDR1 is SGHTA and CDR2 is FQGNSA.

The chain is built from TRBV2 and TRBJ2-4; TRBD1 agrees at 7 bases. V dropped 6 bases and J dropped 0; count of bases not matched to a gene: 8. Germline assignment: CDR1 SNHLY and CDR2 FYNNEI. The CDR3 contains 16 residues. The CDR3 bases are TGTGCCAGCAGGGAGGACAGGATACTAGCCAAAAACATTCAGTACTTC. Its protein is CASREDRILAKNIQYF.

This rearrangement joins TRBV6-2 or TRBV6-3 to TRBJ1-2; the D is unclear. Germline CDR1 reads MNHEY; CDR2 reads SVGEGT. The CDR3 covers 13 residues. Trimming took 2 bases from V and 8 from J, leaving 12 bases between them. The CDR3 spells CASSYQAPGGYTF. CDR3 in DNA: TGTGCCAGCAGTTACCAGGCCCCCGGGGGCTACACCTTC.